The source of this TCR beta chain is a study of blood T cell repertoires in COVID-19 (TCRdb year 2020). General notes on the study: Collaborator samples came from the United States, Italy and Spain and covered acute and convalescent phases of COVID-19. A de-identified subject ID, COVID-19 status, age in years and sex were almost always included in the sample metadata. The repertoires were released in a freely available public database intended as a resource for research on the immune response to SARS-CoV-2. The samples were drawn from two sources: the first 160 participants of the ongoing ImmuneRACE study, and 1,000 to 1,500 subjects contributed by 6 global collaborators. The material from the prospective study consisted of cDNA or gDNA derived from T cells, B-cell-depleted T cells, or PBMCs. Where HLA class I and class II types were available, the types were taken from metadata supplied by the sample provider, not from assay-based typing. Deeply sampled blood TCRbeta repertoires from subjects exposed to, actively infected with, or recovered from COVID-19 were included in the dataset. What the research found in general, with its limitations: Clinical and demographic metadata were provided uncurated, with the amount varying by source and participant.

TCRbeta CDR3 regions were amplified from genomic DNA by means of the immunoSEQ Assay, a bias-controlled multiplex PCR. The study's processing was this. The number of nucleated cells in each sample was estimated from the amplification of reference gene primers within the assay. Sequence reads were collapsed and filtered to measure the absolute abundance of every unique TCRbeta CDR3 rearrangement. For each sample, productive Simpson clonality was calculated by taking the square root of Simpson's diversity index across productive rearrangements. TCRdb took over this immuneACCESS table, retaining in-frame rearrangements with V and J assigned. Such tables are incomplete; in checked studies, under half of the missing clones stem from an unresolved V gene, and the remainder is unexplained. The V and J calls and clone size come from that table; D and trimming were worked out from the DNA. The sample table lists about 140,000 clones, 87% of them with a count of one. The ten largest clones capture about 5% of the sample.

Whole blood was collected in K2EDTA tubes by collaborating institutions according to the institutions' own protocols. For TCRbeta analysis, collaborators shipped samples in one of three forms: frozen whole blood, isolated PBMCs, or DNA extracted from either of those sample types. Per the germline V gene, KGHDR is the CDR1 and SFDVKD is the CDR2. The V end loses 2 bases and the J end loses 8 bases, and a stretch of 8 bases separates them. From the cysteine through the phenylalanine, the CDR3 covers 12 amino acids. Of all the DNA, just the CDR3 is kept, 36 bases in frame from base 1. Of note for this clone: The antigen it binds to is not known. Qualities for individual bases were not recorded, and no much larger clone is one base off.

This receptor was obtained from a human donor in a cohort sampled during active COVID-19. The source material was peripheral blood. The chain joins TRBV24-1 to TRBJ1-2, with no reliable assignment of the D segment. The CDR3 reads CATSDYSGGYTF. DNA sequence: TGTGCCACCAGTGATTATTCGGGGGGCTACACCTTC.